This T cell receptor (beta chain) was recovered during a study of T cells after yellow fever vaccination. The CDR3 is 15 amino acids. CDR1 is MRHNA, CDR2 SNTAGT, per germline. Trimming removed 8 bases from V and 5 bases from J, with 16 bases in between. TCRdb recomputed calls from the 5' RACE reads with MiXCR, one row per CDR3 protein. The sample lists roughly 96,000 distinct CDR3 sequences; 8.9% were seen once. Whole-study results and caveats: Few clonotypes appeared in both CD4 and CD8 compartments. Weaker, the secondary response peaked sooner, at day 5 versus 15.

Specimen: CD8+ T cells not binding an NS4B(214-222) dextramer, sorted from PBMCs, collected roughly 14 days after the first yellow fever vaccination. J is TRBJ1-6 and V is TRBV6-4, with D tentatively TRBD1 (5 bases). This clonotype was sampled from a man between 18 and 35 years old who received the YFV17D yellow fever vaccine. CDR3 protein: CASAPGDGDNSPLHF. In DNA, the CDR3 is TGTGCCAGCGCCCCGGGGGACGGAGATAATTCACCCCTCCACTTT.